Listed below are T cell receptor beta chains from one sample, sequenced in a study of T cell changes during pregnancy in multiple sclerosis. Generated by immunoSEQ multiplex PCR, the TCRdb table keeps only in-frame clones and is missing some. The sample comprises tens of thousands of clones, more than 75% of which are singletons, and 3.3% rests with the top ten. This specimen consisted of peripheral blood, obtained in the first trimester of pregnancy. These TCRs come from a female donor in good health, enrolled as a control in a pregnancy study. CDR3s include the opening cysteine and the closing phenylalanine or tryptophan. Each record gives: CDR3 DNA, CDR3 protein, V gene, J gene, clone size, D gene, CDR3 length. D genes are given only for firm matches. Clone size is given for some rows only: seen once, a few or many times, or a class if the clone is expanded.

TGTGCCAGCAGCCCCCGGGAGCATTTGCAAGAGACCCAGTACTTC,CASSPREHLQETQYF,TRBV5-4,TRBJ2-5,.,.,15
TGTGCCAGCAGCGTTCTAGCGGGAGTAGAGACCCAGTACTTC,CASSVLAGVETQYF,TRBV9,TRBJ2-5,.,TRBD2,14
TGTGCCAGCAGCTTAACGGGACAGGGGGGTGGCTACACCTTC,CASSLTGQGGGYTF,TRBV7-3,TRBJ1-2,.,TRBD1,14
TGCGCCAGCTCTCTCCGCGCGTCGGGTGGAGATGAGCAGTTCTTC,CASSLRASGGDEQFF,TRBV5-1,TRBJ2-1,once,.,15
TGTGCCAGCAGCCCGACGGCCTCCGGGACTAGGGGTTTGGTGCAGTTCTTC,CASSPTASGTRGLVQFF,TRBV5-4,TRBJ2-1,.,TRBD2,17
TGCGCCAGCAGCTATAGCAGTACTAGCACAGATACGCAGTATTTT,CASSYSSTSTDTQYF,TRBV5-1,TRBJ2-3,.,.,15
TGTGCCAGCAGCGTAGGGCCCAGCGGGAGGGGAAGTGAGCAGTTCTTC,CASSVGPSGRGSEQFF,TRBV9,TRBJ2-1,.,TRBD2,16
TGTGCCAGCAGTGTACCGGGGACTAGCGGGAGCACAGATACGCAGTATTTT,CASSVPGTSGSTDTQYF,TRBV2,TRBJ2-3,.,TRBD2,17
TGTGCCAGCAGCGACGTCGGGGGAGGGGGCTACACCTTC,CASSDVGGGGYTF,TRBV11-2,TRBJ1-2,.,.,13
TGTGCCAGCAGCCAAGATCCTAGCGGGGGGGCCAATGAGCAGTTCTTC,CASSQDPSGGANEQFF,TRBV4-2,TRBJ2-1,.,TRBD2,16
TGCGCCAGCAGCCCTCGACAGGGAGGAAGTCTGAACACTGAAGCTTTCTTT,CASSPRQGGSLNTEAFF,TRBV5-1,TRBJ1-1,once,TRBD1,17
TGCGCCAGCAGCTTGGGGGGAGCGTCGAACACTGAAGCTTTCTTT,CASSLGGASNTEAFF,TRBV5-1,TRBJ1-1,.,.,15
TGTGCCAGCAGCCCCAGAGGCGGGACAGCCTACGAGCAGTACTTC,CASSPRGGTAYEQYF,TRBV7-2,TRBJ2-7,.,.,15
TGTGCCAGCAGCCTCCTACGGACTATAAGCACAGATACGCAGTATTTT,CASSLLRTISTDTQYF,TRBV5-6,TRBJ2-3,.,.,16
TGTGCCAGCAATCCGGGGGGGAGCAATCAGCCCCAGCATTTT,CASNPGGSNQPQHF,TRBV9,TRBJ1-5,once,.,14
TGCGCCAGCAGCCAAGACCGAGATCAGCCCCAGCATTTT,CASSQDRDQPQHF,TRBV4-1,TRBJ1-5,.,.,13
TGTGCTAGTGGCCCCGGACAGACCTTACTTAATGAAAAACTGTTTTTT,CASGPGQTLLNEKLFF,TRBV12-5,TRBJ1-4,.,.,16
TGTGCCAGCGGGGCCCTTTCAGATACGCAGTATTTT,CASGALSDTQYF,TRBV11-3,TRBJ2-3,.,.,12
TGCGCCAGCAGCTTGGGGAGTAACACTGAAGCTTTCTTT,CASSLGSNTEAFF,TRBV5-1,TRBJ1-1,.,.,13
TGTGCCAGCAGCCCCCAAGACAAATCCTACGAGCAGTACTTC,CASSPQDKSYEQYF,TRBV7-9,TRBJ2-7,.,.,14
TGTGCCAGCAGCCCCTCCCGCCAGGGGCTTCCGGGTGGCTACACCTTC,CASSPSRQGLPGGYTF,TRBV4-2,TRBJ1-2,.,.,16
TGTGCCAGCAGCTTACAGTTTAGCACAGATACGCAGTATTTT,CASSLQFSTDTQYF,TRBV7-9,TRBJ2-3,.,.,14
TGCGCCAGCAGCCTGGGCCCCGGGGAGGAGACCCAGTACTTC,CASSLGPGEETQYF,TRBV5-1,TRBJ2-5,.,.,14
TGTGCCAGTAGTATGAGGACAGGGATCAACGAGCAGTACTTC,CASSMRTGINEQYF,TRBV19,TRBJ2-7,.,TRBD1,14
TGTGCCAGCAGTTTTCGAGCGAAAGGAAACACTGAAGCTTTCTTT,CASSFRAKGNTEAFF,TRBV5-5,TRBJ1-1,.,.,15
TGTGCCAGCAGCCCTAAGACAGCCATGAACACTGAAGCTTTCTTT,CASSPKTAMNTEAFF,TRBV5-4,TRBJ1-1,.,.,15
TGTGCCAGCAGCTTACATTCGGGGACAGTACATGGCTACACCTTC,CASSLHSGTVHGYTF,TRBV7-9,TRBJ1-2,.,TRBD1,15
TGTGCCAGCAGCTTGGCAGGATCCTATGGCTACACCTTC,CASSLAGSYGYTF,TRBV5-6,TRBJ1-2,.,.,13
TGTGCCAGCAGCCCCGCAGGCAGTCACACCTATGGCTACACCTTC,CASSPAGSHTYGYTF,TRBV6-6,TRBJ1-2,.,.,15
TGTGCCAGCAGCTTGGTCGGGGGACCAGGGCTCACCGGGGAGCTGTTTTTT,CASSLVGGPGLTGELFF,TRBV7-3,TRBJ2-2,.,.,17
TGTGCCAGCTCTGATTCCGGGGAGTACGAGCAGTACTTC,CASSDSGEYEQYF,TRBV18,TRBJ2-7,.,.,13
TGTGCCAGCAGTGTAGGAGGGGGCAATCAGCCCCAGCATTTT,CASSVGGGNQPQHF,TRBV2,TRBJ1-5,.,.,14
TGTGCCTTTGGCGGGCAAAACGAGGTCGAGCAGTACTTC,CAFGGQNEVEQYF,TRBV28,TRBJ2-7,.,.,13
TGTGCCAGCAGCTTATCCTCGGGAGTTAGCTCCTACGAGCAGTACTTC,CASSLSSGVSSYEQYF,TRBV7-2,TRBJ2-7,once,.,16
TGTGCCAGCAGCCAGATATCGGCCGGGGAGCAGTACTTC,CASSQISAGEQYF,TRBV7-9,TRBJ2-7,.,.,13
TGTGCCGTTCGGACAGGAGGAGACTCTGGGGCCAACGTCCTGACTTTC,CAVRTGGDSGANVLTF,TRBV28,TRBJ2-6,.,TRBD1,16
TGTGCCAGCAGTTCATATGGCTACACCTTC,CASSSYGYTF,TRBV6-6,TRBJ1-2,.,.,10
TGTGCCAGTAACAGGGAGACTGAAGCTTTCTTT,CASNRETEAFF,TRBV19,TRBJ1-1,.,.,11
TGTGCCAGCAGTTTTAGGGGGGAGACCCAGTACTTC,CASSFRGETQYF,TRBV27,TRBJ2-5,.,.,12
TGTGCCAGCAGCATCGGACACATCGTTGATGTGAACACTGAAGCTTTCTTT,CASSIGHIVDVNTEAFF,TRBV5-6,TRBJ1-1,.,.,17
TGTGCCAGCAGCTTAGATCTTTGGGGGACAGGTTCCTACGAGCAGTACTTC,CASSLDLWGTGSYEQYF,TRBV11-2,TRBJ2-7,.,TRBD1,17
TGTGCCAGCACCCGTCGCGGGACGAGTGACTATGGCTACACCTTC,CASTRRGTSDYGYTF,TRBV4-2,TRBJ1-2,.,.,15
TGTGCCAGCAGCCAAGAGGGGACAGGCTCCTACGAGCAGTACTTC,CASSQEGTGSYEQYF,TRBV14,TRBJ2-7,once,TRBD1,15
TGCGCCAGCAGCCAAGCTATCTCCGGGTCGGTTGACACTGAAGCTTTCTTT,CASSQAISGSVDTEAFF,TRBV4-3,TRBJ1-1,.,.,17
TGTGCCAGTAGTCCCAGGGGTGGCGAGCAGTACTTC,CASSPRGGEQYF,TRBV19,TRBJ2-7,.,.,12
TGCGCCAGCAGCTTCACAGCCGACAATGAGCAGTTCTTC,CASSFTADNEQFF,TRBV5-1,TRBJ2-1,.,.,13
TGCGCCAGCAGCTTGAAGGGGGATCTTGACACCGGGGAGCTGTTTTTT,CASSLKGDLDTGELFF,TRBV5-1,TRBJ2-2,.,.,16
TGTGCTAGTGGTCTCGGACAGGCCTCCTACGAGCAGTACTTC,CASGLGQASYEQYF,TRBV12-5,TRBJ2-7,.,TRBD1,14
TGCGCCAGCAGCCAAGAGTCCCTCACGAGTGAGCAGTTCTTC,CASSQESLTSEQFF,TRBV4-3,TRBJ2-1,.,.,14
TGTGCCAGCAGCCTACAGGGATGGGGTTTGGACGAGCAGTACTTC,CASSLQGWGLDEQYF,TRBV5-4,TRBJ2-7,.,.,15
TGTGCCACCAGCAGTGTGGGACTAGCGGGGGAGCAGTTCTTC,CATSSVGLAGEQFF,TRBV15,TRBJ2-1,.,TRBD2,14
TGTGCCAGCAGTCTAAGACAGAGCTATAGCAATCAGCCCCAGCATTTT,CASSLRQSYSNQPQHF,TRBV28,TRBJ1-5,.,.,16